The clone carrying this T cell receptor (beta chain) was seen only once. Other DNA sequences in this sample translate to the same CDR3. The sample is drawn from a study of shared T cell receptors in the human thymus. The assay was immunoSEQ multiplex PCR, and TCRdb's table has in-frame clones only and misses some. The table records roughly 660,000 clones, approximately 87% of them present only once. These data were also reused for a study on human thymus T cells. Per that paper: Thymus tissue for the work was resected from patients undergoing corrective heart surgery. Blood and thymic repertoires both appeared biased in V and J gene usage. Related research examined unrelated individuals and reported that their thymic repertoires overlapped highly.

Sequencing input: thymocytes. The clonotype originates from a boy under three years old with a congenital heart defect.

The CDR3 DNA reads TGTGCCAGCAGCTCAGGGGGGGAGCTGTTTTTT. It encodes CASSSGGELFF. J is TRBJ2-2 and V is TRBV7-9; TRBD1 is a possible D gene (5 bases). This CDR3 comprises 11 residues. The V end lost 4 bases, the J end lost 8 bases, and 5 bases lay between the germline ends. Germline CDR1 is SEHNR and CDR2 is FQNEAQ (reference sequence).